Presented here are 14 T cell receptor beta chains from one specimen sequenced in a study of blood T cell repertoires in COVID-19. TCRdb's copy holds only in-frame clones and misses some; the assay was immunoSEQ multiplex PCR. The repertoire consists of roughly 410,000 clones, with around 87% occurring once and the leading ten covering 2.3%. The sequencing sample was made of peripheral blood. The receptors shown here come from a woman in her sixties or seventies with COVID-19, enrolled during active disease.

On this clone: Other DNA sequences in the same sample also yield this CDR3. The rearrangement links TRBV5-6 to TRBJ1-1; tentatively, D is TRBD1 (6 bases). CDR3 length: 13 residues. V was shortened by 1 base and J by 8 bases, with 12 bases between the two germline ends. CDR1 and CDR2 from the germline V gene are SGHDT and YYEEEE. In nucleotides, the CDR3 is TGTGCCAGCAGCTTGTGGGCCAGGGGCGAAGCTTTCTTT. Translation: CASSLWARGEAFF.

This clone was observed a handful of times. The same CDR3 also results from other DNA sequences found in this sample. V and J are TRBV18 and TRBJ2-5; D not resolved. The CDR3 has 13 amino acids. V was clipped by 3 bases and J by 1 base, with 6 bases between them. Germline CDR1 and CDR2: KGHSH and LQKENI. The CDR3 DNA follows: TGTGCCAGCTCACCGGGCAGCCAAGAGACCCAGTACTTC. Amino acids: CASSPGSQETQYF.

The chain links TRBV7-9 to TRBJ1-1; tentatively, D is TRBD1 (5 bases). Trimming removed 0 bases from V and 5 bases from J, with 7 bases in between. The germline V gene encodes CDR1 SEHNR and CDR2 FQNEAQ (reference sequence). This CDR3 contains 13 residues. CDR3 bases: TGTGCCAGCAGCTTAGCCGACAGAACTGAAGCTTTCTTT. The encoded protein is CASSLADRTEAFF.

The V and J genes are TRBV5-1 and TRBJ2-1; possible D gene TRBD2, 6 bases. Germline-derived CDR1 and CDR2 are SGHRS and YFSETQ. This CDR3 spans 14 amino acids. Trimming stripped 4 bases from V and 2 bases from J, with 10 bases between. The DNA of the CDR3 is TGCGCCAGCAGCCACGGGGGTACCTACAATGAGCAGTTCTTC. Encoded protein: CASSHGGTYNEQFF.

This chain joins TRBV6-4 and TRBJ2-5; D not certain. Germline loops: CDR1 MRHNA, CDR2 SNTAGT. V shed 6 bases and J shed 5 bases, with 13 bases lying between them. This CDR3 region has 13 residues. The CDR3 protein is CASSPGQWETQYF. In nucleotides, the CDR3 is TGTGCCAGCAGCCCAGGCCAATGGGAGACCCAGTACTTC.

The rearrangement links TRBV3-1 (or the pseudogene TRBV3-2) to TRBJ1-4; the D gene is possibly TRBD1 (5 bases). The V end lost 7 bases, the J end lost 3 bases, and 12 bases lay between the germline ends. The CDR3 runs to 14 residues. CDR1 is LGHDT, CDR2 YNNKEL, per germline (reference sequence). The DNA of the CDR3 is TGTGCCAGCACCCTAAGGGGTTCTAATGAAAAACTGTTTTTT. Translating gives CASTLRGSNEKLFF.

The chain's CDR3 is CASSQPPGTSGGYEQYF. CDR3 DNA: TGCGCCAGCAGCCAACCCCCCGGGACTAGCGGGGGGTACGAGCAGTACTTC. The chain employs TRBV4-1 and TRBJ2-7, with TRBD2 identical over 15 bases. The germline gives CDR1 MGHRA, CDR2 YSYEKL. The CDR3 has 17 amino acids. V gave up 2 bases and J gave up 4 bases; unmatched junction bases: 6.

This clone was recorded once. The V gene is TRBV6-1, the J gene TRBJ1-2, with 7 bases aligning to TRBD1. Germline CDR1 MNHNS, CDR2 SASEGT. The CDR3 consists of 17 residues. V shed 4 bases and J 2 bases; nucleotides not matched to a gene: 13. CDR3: CASSAINTGAWNYGYTF. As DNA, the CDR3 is TGTGCCAGCAGTGCGATAAATACAGGGGCGTGGAACTATGGCTACACCTTC.

CDR3 DNA: TGTGCCAGCACCGCGGGGGGCACGGCAACTAATGAAAAACTGTTTTTT. Translation: CASTAGGTATNEKLFF. This chain uses TRBV2 with TRBJ1-4; D is possibly TRBD1 (6 bases). The CDR3 consists of 16 residues. Per the germline V gene, CDR1 is SNHLY and CDR2 is FYNNEI. V gave up 7 bases and J gave up 0 bases, with 15 bases separating them.

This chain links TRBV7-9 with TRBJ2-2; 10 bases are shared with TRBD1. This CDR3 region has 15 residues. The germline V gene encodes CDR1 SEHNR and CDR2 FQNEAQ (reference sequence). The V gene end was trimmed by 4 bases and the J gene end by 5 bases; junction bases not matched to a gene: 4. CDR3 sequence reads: CASSYPGQGTGELFF. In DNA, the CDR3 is TGTGCCAGCAGCTACCCGGGACAGGGGACCGGGGAGCTGTTTTTT.

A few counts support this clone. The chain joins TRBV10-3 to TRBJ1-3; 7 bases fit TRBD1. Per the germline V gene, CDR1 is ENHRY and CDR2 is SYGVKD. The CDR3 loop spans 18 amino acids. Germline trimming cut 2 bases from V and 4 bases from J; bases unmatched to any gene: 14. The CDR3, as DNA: TGTGCCATCAGTGAGATTCTCGGGACAGACTTTCAGGGAAACACCATATATTTT. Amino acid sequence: CAISEILGTDFQGNTIYF.

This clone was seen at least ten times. CDR3 residues: CASSLLTGGYGYTF. The CDR3 region has the DNA TGTGCCAGCAGTTTATTAACAGGGGGTTATGGCTACACCTTC. The V gene is TRBV28, the J gene TRBJ1-2, with 8 bases aligning to TRBD1. The germline CDR1 and CDR2 sequences are MDHEN and SYDVKM. The CDR3 length is 14 residues. V shed 1 base and J 5 bases; nucleotides not matched to a gene: 3.

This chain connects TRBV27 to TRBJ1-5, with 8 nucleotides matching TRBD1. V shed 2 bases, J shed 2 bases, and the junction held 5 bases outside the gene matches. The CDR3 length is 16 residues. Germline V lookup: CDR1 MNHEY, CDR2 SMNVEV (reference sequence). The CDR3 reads CASSLDPGGRNQPQHF. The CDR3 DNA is TGTGCCAGCAGTTTAGATCCAGGGGGCCGCAATCAGCCCCAGCATTTT.

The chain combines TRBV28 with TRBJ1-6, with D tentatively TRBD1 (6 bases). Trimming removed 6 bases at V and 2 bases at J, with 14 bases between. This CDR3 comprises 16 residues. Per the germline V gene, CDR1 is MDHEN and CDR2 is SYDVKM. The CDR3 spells CASRGAQGTYNSPLHF. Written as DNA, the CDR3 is TGTGCCAGCAGGGGAGCACAGGGCACCTATAATTCACCCCTCCACTTT.